This T cell receptor (beta chain) was observed in a study of T-cell memory formation after mild COVID-19. The CDR3 is 15 residues long. Using its own MiXCR run on the 5' RACE reads, TCRdb lists one record per CDR3 protein. The sample holds 350,000 to 500,000 distinct CDR3 sequences, about 25% seen once. The material sequenced was PBMCs or a T cell subset sorted from them (not recorded which). The sequence came from an adult woman who had mild COVID-19 (a few samples of this study predate the infection). Cell type and time point are not known. V usage is TRBV12-2 and J usage is TRBJ2-1; the table gives TRBD1 as D, unverified against the DNA. TRBV12-2 represents a pseudogene. CDR3 loop: CASEGVANTYNEQFF. For the CDR3, the DNA is TGTGCAAGCGAAGGGGTGGCCAACACCTACAATGAGCAGTTCTTC.